Following are 25 T cell receptor beta chains from one sample sequenced in a study of cytomegalovirus exposure and HLA in healthy donors. The study ran its PCR with 60 Vbeta and 13 Jbeta primers. Profiled with immunoSEQ multiplex PCR; TCRdb holds only in-frame clones, not every one. Of about 300,000 clones listed, 86% are singletons. The sample taken for sequencing was PBMCs. These receptors all come from a man aged 35 to 55 in good health and CMV-seropositive.

Only one count was recorded for this clone. This chain uses TRBV27 with TRBJ2-3; D perhaps matches TRBD2 (5 bases). Germline V CDR1 and CDR2: MNHEY, SMNVEV (reference sequence). There are 13 residues in the CDR3. The germline V and J ends were trimmed by 6 bases and 2 bases, with 9 bases remaining between them. DNA of the CDR3: TGTGCCAGCAGCGGACTTAACACAGATACGCAGTATTTT. As protein: CASSGLNTDTQYF.

This sequence joins TRBV6-1 and TRBJ2-7; 14 bases line up with TRBD2. CDR3 size: 14 residues. From germline, CDR1 is MNHNS and CDR2 SASEGT. Trimming took 7 bases from V and 11 from J; bases not matched to a gene: 10. In nucleotides, the CDR3 is TGTGCCAGCATGGGGGGACTAGCGGGAGAGGTGGAGTACTTC. It encodes CASMGGLAGEVEYF.

The J gene is TRBJ2-3, the V gene TRBV5-4, with D perhaps TRBD2 (7 bases). V dropped 3 bases and J dropped 3 bases, with 11 bases sitting between them. Germline V gives CDR1 SGHNT, CDR2 YYREEE (reference sequence). The CDR3 covers 14 residues. DNA for the CDR3: TGTGCCAGCAGCTCACAGGGAGGGACAGATACGCAGTATTTT. Amino acids: CASSSQGGTDTQYF.

This clone was picked up one time. This sequence joins TRBV6-5 and TRBJ1-1; 9 bases fit TRBD1. Germline values: CDR1 MNHEY, CDR2 SVGAGI. This CDR3 contains 13 residues. V shed 7 bases and J 4 bases; nucleotides not matched to a gene: 4. CDR3 region: CASIQGAGTEAFF. CDR3 nucleotide sequence: TGTGCCAGCATACAGGGGGCTGGCACTGAAGCTTTCTTT.

This sequence joins TRBV10-1 and TRBJ1-2; 9 bases agree with TRBD1. J was trimmed by 8 bases and V by 4 bases; bases with no gene match: 5. The CDR3 has 13 residues. Germline CDR1 and CDR2: WNHNN and SYGVQD (reference sequence). CDR3 loop: CASSAGTGSGYTF. The CDR3 nucleotides read TGCGCCAGCAGTGCAGGGACAGGGTCAGGCTACACCTTC.

The chain has TRBV7-2 and TRBJ2-1; D not resolved. V lost 2 bases to trimming and J lost 5 bases, with 13 bases between them. Germline V gene sequence: CDR1 SGHTA, CDR2 FQGNSA. This CDR3 is 15 amino acids long. The CDR3 sequence: CASSLMESWDNEQFF. The CDR3 region has the DNA TGTGCCAGCAGCTTAATGGAGTCGTGGGACAATGAGCAGTTCTTC.

The V and J genes are TRBV5-1 and TRBJ2-1; 8 bases are a match to TRBD2. Germline values: CDR1 SGHRS, CDR2 YFSETQ. This CDR3 spans 17 amino acids. V shed 6 bases, J shed 8 bases, and the junction held 19 bases outside the gene matches. CDR3 bases: TGCGCCAGCAACCCGGGACTAGTCGGGAGAAGAGGGGATGAGCAGTTCTTC. Protein product: CASNPGLVGRRGDEQFF.

This sequence joins TRBV15 and TRBJ2-7, with no clear D. This CDR3 is 16 amino acids long. V lost 0 bases and J lost 3, with 15 bases in between. Germline V CDR1 and CDR2: LNHNV, YYDKDF (reference sequence). CDR3 region: CATSRDLAINFYEQYF. The CDR3 DNA follows: TGTGCCACCAGCAGAGATTTAGCCATAAACTTCTACGAGCAGTACTTC.

This clone occurred a few times. In DNA form, the CDR3 reads TGCGCCAGCAGCCAAAGGGTCGGGGGATCCTACGAGCAGTACTTC. Residues: CASSQRVGGSYEQYF. V is TRBV4-3 and J is TRBJ2-7; TRBD2 is a possible D gene (6 bases). This CDR3 is built from 15 residues. With 2 bases removed from V and 1 base from J, the gap between germline ends came to 12 bases. Per the germline V gene, CDR1 is LGHNA and CDR2 is YSLEER.

The chain recombines TRBV11-2 with TRBJ1-4, with D unresolved. This CDR3 spans 13 amino acids. V was pared by 10 bases and J by 5 bases, with 14 bases between. Per germline, CDR1 SGHAT and CDR2 FQNNGV. The DNA of the CDR3 is TGTGCCATTTCGGACTTGAACAATGAAAAACTGTTTTTT. It specifies CAISDLNNEKLFF.

The chain carries TRBV7-3 and TRBJ2-7; D perhaps matches TRBD2 (5 bases). Per germline, CDR1 SGHTA and CDR2 FQGTGA. The CDR3 totals 14 residues. Trimming pared 3 bases from V and 2 bases from J, leaving 11 bases between. This CDR3 is CASSFGGPTYEQYF. The DNA for the CDR3 is TGTGCCAGCAGCTTTGGCGGGCCCACCTACGAGCAGTACTTC.

The chain recombines TRBV7-3 with TRBJ2-3; D may be TRBD2 (6 bases). The CDR3 is 15 residues long. Trimming took 5 bases from V and 1 from J, leaving 13 bases between them. Germline-derived CDR1 and CDR2 are SGHTA and FQGTGA. CDR3 protein: CASSLRLVGTDTQYF. The CDR3 nucleotides read TGTGCCAGCAGCCTTAGACTAGTAGGCACAGATACGCAGTATTTT. Based on the CDR3 plus reference TRBV7-3 and TRBJ2-3, the full variable domain is GAGVSQTPSNKVTEKGKYVELRCDPISGHTALYWYRQSLGQGPEFLIYFQGTGAADDSGLPNDRFFAVRPEGSVSTLKIQRTERGDSAVYLCASSLRLVGTDTQYFGPGTRLTVL.

V is TRBV6-1 and J is TRBJ2-1, with a possible D match to TRBD2 (8 bases). The length of the CDR3 is 16 residues. Germline loops: CDR1 MNHNS, CDR2 SASEGT. V lost 4 bases to trimming and J lost 10 bases, with 23 bases between them. This CDR3 reads CASSVATGISGREQFF. The DNA for the CDR3 is TGTGCCAGCAGTGTAGCGACAGGGATCAGCGGGAGAGAGCAGTTCTTC.

A note on this clone: This specimen includes other DNA sequences encoding the same CDR3. J is TRBJ2-7 and V is TRBV7-2; no reliable D call. Germline V gene lookup returns CDR1 SGHTA and CDR2 FQGNSA. This CDR3 comprises 11 residues. V lost 4 bases and J 2 bases, leaving 3 bases between the germline ends. CDR3 sequence (DNA): TGTGCCAGCAGCTCTACCTACGAGCAGTACTTC. Translating gives CASSSTYEQYF.

V is TRBV28 and J is TRBJ1-2; unclear D gene. Germline V lookup: CDR1 MDHEN, CDR2 SYDVKM. The CDR3 has 14 amino acids. V was pared by 5 bases and J by 7 bases, with 17 bases between. CDR3 in DNA: TGTGCCAGCAGTCCCCCGTCTTTCGGGTTTGGCTACACCTTC. Its translation is CASSPPSFGFGYTF.

J is TRBJ2-1 and V is TRBV19; 10 nucleotides match TRBD2. J lost 8 bases, V lost 7 bases, and 5 bases had no gene match. The CDR3 has 13 amino acids. Germline CDR1 LNHDA, CDR2 SQIVND (reference sequence). The CDR3 protein is CASKSGRGHEQFF. The CDR3 coding sequence is TGTGCCAGTAAGAGCGGGAGGGGGCATGAGCAGTTCTTC.

This clone showed up just once. The rearrangement uses TRBV5-1 and TRBJ1-4; a weak D match, TRBD1 (5 bases). The ends were cut back, 2 bases at V and 8 bases at J, with 10 bases in the middle. Germline V gives CDR1 SGHRS, CDR2 YFSETQ. This CDR3 comprises 13 residues. Here the CDR3 DNA reads TGCGCCAGCAGCTTTGCAGGGAGGGAAAAACTGTTTTTT. Translated: CASSFAGREKLFF.

A remark on this clone: The conserved phenylalanine or tryptophan is not found at the CDR3 terminus, so this likely reflects a read error. The CDR3 DNA reads as TGTGCCAGCATGCGGGAGGTAACCTACGAGCAGTACCTC. This translates into CASMREVTYEQYL. The J gene is TRBJ2-7, the V gene TRBV28, with 8 bases lining up with TRBD2. Per germline, CDR1 MDHEN and CDR2 SYDVKM. With V trimmed by 7 bases and J by 2 bases, 4 bases remained unmatched. There are 13 residues in the CDR3.

V gene TRBV5-4 combines with J gene TRBJ2-5; TRBD2 aligns across 7 bases. The J call may be mistaken, given a closer DNA end match to TRBJ2-7. The CDR3 runs to 16 residues. Per the germline V gene, CDR1 is SGHNT and CDR2 is YYREEE (reference sequence). CDR3 sequence reads: CASSLSGGRGIYEQYF. The CDR3 DNA follows: TGTGCCAGCAGCTTATCGGGCGGGAGAGGCATCTACGAGCAGTACTTC.

J is TRBJ2-7 and V is TRBV27; 10 bases are a match to TRBD1. Germline assignment: CDR1 MNHEY and CDR2 SMNVEV (reference sequence). The CDR3 is 14 residues long. Unmatched junction bases numbered 6, after V lost 6 bases and J lost 4 bases. The CDR3 DNA reads as TGTGCCAGCAGCTCGGGACAGGGGTTTTACGAGCAGTACTTC. Its translation is CASSSGQGFYEQYF.

This clone was seen only once. Other DNA sequences in this specimen translate into the identical CDR3. The chain combines TRBV27 with TRBJ2-1; D may be TRBD2 (5 bases). The V end lost 5 bases, the J end lost 0 bases, and 5 bases lay between the germline ends. From germline, CDR1 is MNHEY and CDR2 SMNVEV (reference sequence). The CDR3 extends over 13 amino acids. CDR3 residues: CASSRGSYNEQFF. The CDR3 nucleotides are TGTGCCAGCAGTCGGGGCTCCTACAATGAGCAGTTCTTC.

V usage is TRBV28 and J usage is TRBJ1-1; 9 bases align to TRBD1. In germline, CDR1 is MDHEN, CDR2 SYDVKM. The CDR3 covers 13 residues. The ends lost 3 bases at V and 6 bases at J; junction bases unmatched: 2. CDR3 sequence reads: CASSFHRGPEAFF. The CDR3, as DNA: TGTGCCAGCAGTTTCCACAGGGGGCCTGAAGCTTTCTTT. The variable domain in full, completed from reference TRBV28 and TRBJ1-1, reads DVKVTQSSRYLVKRTGEKVFLECVQDMDHENMFWYRQDPGLGLRLIYFSYDVKMKEKGDIPEGYSVSREKKERFSLILESASTNQTSMYLCASSFHRGPEAFFGQGTRLTVV.

A few counts support this clone. The chain has TRBV18 and TRBJ1-1, with 7 bases fitting TRBD1. The length of the CDR3 is 14 residues. V was pared by 3 bases and J by 1 base, with 2 bases of the junction left unmatched. The V gene's germline CDR1 is KGHSH and CDR2 LQKENI. The CDR3 is CASSPGTENTEAFF. The CDR3 region has the DNA TGTGCCAGCTCACCCGGGACAGAGAACACTGAAGCTTTCTTT.

This chain links TRBV4-1 with TRBJ2-1; 10 bases map to TRBD1. V lost 0 bases to trimming and J lost 7 bases; unmatched junction nucleotides: 9. CDR1 MGHRA and CDR2 YSYEKL come from the germline V gene. The CDR3 runs to 17 residues. The CDR3 is CASSQDWGGQGYNEQFF. DNA of the CDR3: TGCGCCAGCAGCCAAGATTGGGGGGGACAGGGGTATAATGAGCAGTTCTTC.

This clone occurred once. This rearrangement joins TRBV28 to TRBJ2-1, with 7 bases matching TRBD2. This CDR3 spans 16 amino acids. The ends lost 4 bases at V and 3 bases at J; junction bases unmatched: 9. CDR1 is MDHEN and CDR2 is SYDVKM in the germline V gene. CDR3 nucleotide sequence: TGTGCCAGCAGTTGGGGTGTGGGCGGGAGCTACAATGAGCAGTTCTTC. It specifies CASSWGVGGSYNEQFF.